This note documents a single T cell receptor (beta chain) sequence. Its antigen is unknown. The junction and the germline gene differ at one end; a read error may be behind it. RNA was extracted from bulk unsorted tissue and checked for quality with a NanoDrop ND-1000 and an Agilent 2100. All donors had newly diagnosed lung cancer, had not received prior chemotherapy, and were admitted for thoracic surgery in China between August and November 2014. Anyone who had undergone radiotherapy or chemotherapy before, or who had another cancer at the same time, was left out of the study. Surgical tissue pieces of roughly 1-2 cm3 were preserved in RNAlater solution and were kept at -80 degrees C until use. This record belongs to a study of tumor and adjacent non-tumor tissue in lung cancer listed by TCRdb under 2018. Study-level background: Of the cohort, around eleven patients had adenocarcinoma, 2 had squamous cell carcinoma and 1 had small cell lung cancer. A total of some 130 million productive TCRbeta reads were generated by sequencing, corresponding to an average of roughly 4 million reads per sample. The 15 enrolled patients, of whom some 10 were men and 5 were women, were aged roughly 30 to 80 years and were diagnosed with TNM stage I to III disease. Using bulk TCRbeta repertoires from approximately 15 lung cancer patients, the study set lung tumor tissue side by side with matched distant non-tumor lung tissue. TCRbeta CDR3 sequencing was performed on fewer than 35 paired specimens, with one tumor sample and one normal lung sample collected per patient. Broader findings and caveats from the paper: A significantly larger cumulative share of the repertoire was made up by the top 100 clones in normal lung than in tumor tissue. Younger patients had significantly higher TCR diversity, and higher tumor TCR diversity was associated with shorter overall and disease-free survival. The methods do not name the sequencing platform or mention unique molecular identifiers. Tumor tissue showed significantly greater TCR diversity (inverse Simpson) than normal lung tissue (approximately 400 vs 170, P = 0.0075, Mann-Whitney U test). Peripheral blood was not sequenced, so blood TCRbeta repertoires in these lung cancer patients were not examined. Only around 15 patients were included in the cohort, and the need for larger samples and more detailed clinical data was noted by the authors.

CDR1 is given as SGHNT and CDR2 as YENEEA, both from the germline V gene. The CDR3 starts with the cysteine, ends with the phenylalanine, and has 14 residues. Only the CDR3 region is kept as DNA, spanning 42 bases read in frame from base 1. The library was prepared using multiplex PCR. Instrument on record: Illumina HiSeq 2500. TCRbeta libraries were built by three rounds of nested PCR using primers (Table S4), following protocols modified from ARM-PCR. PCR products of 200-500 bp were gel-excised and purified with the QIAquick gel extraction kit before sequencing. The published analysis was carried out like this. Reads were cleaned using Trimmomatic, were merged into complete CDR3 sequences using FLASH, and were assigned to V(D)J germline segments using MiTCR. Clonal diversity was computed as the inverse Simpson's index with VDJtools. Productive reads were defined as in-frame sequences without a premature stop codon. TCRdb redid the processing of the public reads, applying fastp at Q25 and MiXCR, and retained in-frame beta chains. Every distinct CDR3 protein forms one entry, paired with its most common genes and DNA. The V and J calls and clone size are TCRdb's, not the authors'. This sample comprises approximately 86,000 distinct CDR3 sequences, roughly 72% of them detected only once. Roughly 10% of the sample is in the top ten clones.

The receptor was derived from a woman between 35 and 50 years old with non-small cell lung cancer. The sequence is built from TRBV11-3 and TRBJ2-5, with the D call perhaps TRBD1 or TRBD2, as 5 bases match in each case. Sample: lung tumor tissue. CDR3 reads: CVRSLRDGEETQYF. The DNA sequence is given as TGTGTCAGGAGCCTTCGGGACGGAGAAGAGACTCAGTACTTC.